Below, one T cell receptor beta chain is given with its context. The antigen is not known. Libraries were prepared by immunoSEQ multiplex PCR; TCRdb keeps only in-frame clonotypes and omits some of them. The sample shows about 220,000 clones, over 70% of them seen only once. The data were obtained in a study of cytomegalovirus exposure and HLA in healthy donors. Study results and caveats: The study designated fewer than 200 TCR beta chains cytomegalovirus-associated.

Germline CDR1 is GTSNPN and CDR2 is SVGIG (reference sequence). CDR3 length equals 15 residues. V was pared by 2 bases and J by 5 bases, with 9 bases of the junction left unmatched. This chain links TRBV30 with TRBJ2-7, with 10 bases identical to TRBD1. The sequence was obtained from a woman aged 25 to 39 in good health and CMV-seropositive. Sequences were obtained from PBMCs. Here the CDR3 DNA reads TGTGCCTGGAGTACGCGACAGGGGGCGATCGACGAGCAGTACTTC. Translating it yields CAWSTRQGAIDEQYF.